This T cell receptor (beta chain) was retrieved from a study of blood T cell repertoires in COVID-19. Study-level information: PBMCs, B-cell-depleted T cells, or T cells were the source of the cDNA or gDNA that made up the material.

The assay was immunoSEQ multiplex PCR, and TCRdb's table has in-frame clones only and misses some. The table shows 250,000 to 300,000 clones, with over 75% occurring only once. Participants came from 24 US areas, aged roughly 18 to 89 years. Clinical history as reported by participants underpinned cohort assignment. Cohort 3 recovered donors had two negative PCRs, clearance, or symptom resolution. There are 17 residues in the CDR3. Germline lookup yields CDR1 MNHEY and CDR2 SVGEGT. The junction had 5 bases not matched to a gene; V was cut back by 4 bases and J by 3 bases. This clonotype was obtained from a woman in her 30s who had recovered from COVID-19. This chain connects TRBV6-2 or TRBV6-3 to TRBJ2-1; TRBD2 aligns across 14 bases. What was sequenced was PBMCs or T cells enriched from blood (not recorded which). CDR3 loop: CASSSRTSGGSYNEQFF. CDR3 in DNA: TGTGCCAGCAGTTCCCGGACTAGCGGGGGGAGCTACAATGAGCAGTTCTTC.